This TCR beta chain came from a study of OX40 agonist ivuxolimab in advanced cancers. In germline, CDR1 is SGHVS, CDR2 FQNEAQ. Trimming left V 4 bases short and J 10 bases short, with 25 bases between. This CDR3 is built from 16 residues. In this sample, this clone turned up a few times. Sequenced by immunoSEQ multiplex PCR; TCRdb stores in-frame clones only, minus some. Altogether around 62,000 clones are present, around 73% being singletons, with the ten largest covering around 1.7%. Sequenced here: CD4+ or CD8+ T cells sorted from blood, sampled in a trial of the OX40 agonist ivuxolimab. J is TRBJ1-1 and V is TRBV7-8; D not certain. This clonotype was obtained from an adult with an advanced solid tumor such as melanoma, head and neck, liver or kidney cancer. The CDR3 coding sequence is TGTGCCAGCAGCTCCCGGGCGTTCGACCCCCGTGTCGGAGCTTTCTTT. Protein product: CASSSRAFDPRVGAFF.